The source of this T cell receptor beta chain is a study of T cells in Graves' hyperthyroidism and ophthalmopathy. Amplification yielded TCR beta CDR3 regions, with RNA transcripts as the source. First-round RT-PCR targeting the TCR CDR3 was performed with the HTBI primer set. MiXCR, applied by TCRdb to the multiplex PCR reads, yields one record per CDR3 protein. The sample lists around 340,000 distinct CDR3 sequences; 14% were seen once. Overall study results and limits: Model predictions of ophthalmopathy came a median approximately 6 months before onset.

Uncontrolled infection, other autoimmune disease, pregnancy or lactation disqualified patients from enrolment. Trimming cost V 5 bases and J 1 base; bases outside gene matches: 9. Germline CDR1 and CDR2: MNHEY and SMNVEV (reference sequence). CDR3 length equals 17 residues. This clonotype was picked up a small number of times. Its antigen is still unknown. The chain is built from TRBV27 and TRBJ2-3, with TRBD1 matching 10 bases. The source of this sequence is a woman aged 25 to 39 with Graves' hyperthyroidism. The sequenced material came from blood. CDR3 sequence: CASSLRQGAGGTDTQYF. For the CDR3, the DNA is TGTGCCAGCAGTCTGCGACAGGGGGCCGGAGGCACAGATACGCAGTATTTT.